Ten or more counts support the clone carrying this TCR beta chain. These data originate in a study of human T cells and chemical hapten exposure. About the research overall: Donors were sensitized with 2% DPC on the upper inner arm. 0.01% DPC was applied to the upper back in patch tests, which were read at 6 days.

Library construction involved attaching unique molecular identifiers to individual cDNA molecules, which allowed quantitative, reproducible TCR counting. Via MiXCR, TCRdb re-called the RACE reads, giving one row per CDR3 protein. The data show 50,000 to 65,000 distinct CDR3 sequences, roughly a tenth seen once. Time point here: patch test 3, about 24 weeks after DPC sensitization. Treatment reported: therapeutic diphenylcyclopropenone sensitization with weekly scalp DPC. Participating donors were patients with alopecia, aged 18 to 70 years, considered appropriate candidates for DPC. Germline values: CDR1 KGHSH, CDR2 LQKENI. The V gene lost 0 bases and the J gene lost 0 bases, with 17 bases spanning the gap. The CDR3 is 18 amino acids.

The chain recombines TRBV18 with TRBJ1-2; D gene uncertain. Sequences were derived from whole blood, sampled in connection with sensitization to the hapten diphenylcyclopropenone (DPC). The sequence was obtained from a woman between 35 and 50 years old with alopecia areata. Some clones in this sample may be carry-over from other donors' samples. The CDR3 reads CASSPPYGGGYSNYGYTF. The DNA for the CDR3 is TGTGCCAGCTCACCACCGTATGGCGGAGGTTACTCTAACTATGGCTACACCTTC.